The 27 T cell receptor beta chains given below trace back to one sample, sequenced in a study of CD8+CD57+ T cells in acquired aplastic anemia. TCR beta VDJ and CDR3 profiling used genomic DNA as template. TCRdb re-derived calls from the reads in MiXCR, one entry per CDR3 protein. The sample includes some 150,000 distinct CDR3 sequences, 41% seen only once; the top ten take more than 7%. Sequences were obtained from sorted CD4+, CD8+, or CD8+CD57+ T cells (not recorded which) from PBMCs. The receptors originated from a human donor in good health, serving as a control.

This chain connects TRBV15 to TRBJ2-3; D possibly matches TRBD1 or TRBD2 (5 bases each). The CDR3 length is 15 residues. Germline V gene lookup returns CDR1 LNHNV and CDR2 YYDKDF (reference sequence). Between the trimmed V and J ends, which lost 0 bases and 6 bases, there was a span of 13 bases. This CDR3 is CATSRDRDGVDTQYF. CDR3 in DNA: TGTGCCACCAGCAGAGATCGGGACGGGGTGGATACGCAGTATTTT.

This clonotype was found many times. The J gene is TRBJ2-7, the V gene TRBV5-1, with D perhaps given as TRBD1 or TRBD2 (5 bases each). Trimming stripped 4 bases from V and 0 bases from J, with 14 bases between. This CDR3 is 15 amino acids long. CDR1 and CDR2 from the germline V gene are SGHRS and YFSETQ. CDR3 bases: TGCGCCAGCAGCACCGGGACGGGTGTCTCCTACGAGCAGTACTTC. Protein sequence: CASSTGTGVSYEQYF.

The chain carries TRBV10-2 and TRBJ1-1, with 7 positions matching TRBD1. V lost 1 base and J lost 1; bases outside the gene matches: 9. This CDR3 comprises 17 residues. CDR1 and CDR2 (germline): WSHSY, SAAADI. CDR3 in DNA: TGCGCCAGCAGTGAGTTCGCGGCAGGGGGTAAGAACACTGAAGCTTTCTTT. It translates to CASSEFAAGGKNTEAFF.

Many counts were recorded for this clonotype. The chain combines TRBV20-1 with TRBJ2-5, with D possibly TRBD1 on 6 matching bases. The CDR3 spans 16 residues. With 6 bases removed from V and 4 bases from J, the gap between germline ends came to 24 bases. Per the germline V gene, CDR1 is DFQATT and CDR2 is SNEGSKA (reference sequence). This CDR3 reads CSAPTLPGQVLETQYF. The CDR3 nucleotides read TGCAGTGCGCCGACACTCCCGGGACAAGTGCTAGAGACCCAGTACTTC.

This chain connects TRBV18 to TRBJ2-1; 7 bases map to TRBD2. Germline CDR1 and CDR2: KGHSH and LQKENI. The CDR3 totals 15 residues. Trimming at V came to 4 bases and at J to 3 bases, leaving 6 bases not matched to a gene. CDR3 protein: CASSRGLADYNEQFF. The DNA for the CDR3 is TGTGCCAGCTCACGCGGGCTAGCGGACTACAATGAGCAGTTCTTC.

This clonotype appeared many times. CDR3 protein: CASSELLTSGLLHDQETQYF. The CDR3 region has the DNA TGTGCCAGCAGTGAATTGTTAACTAGCGGACTGCTCCACGACCAAGAGACCCAGTACTTC. This rearrangement joins TRBV2 to TRBJ2-5; 8 positions agree with TRBD2. CDR1 and CDR2 from the germline V gene are SNHLY and FYNNEI. Trimming removed 2 bases from V and 0 bases from J; junction bases left unmatched: 17. CDR3 length equals 20 residues.

This clonotype came up many times. The chain carries TRBV19 and TRBJ1-4; no clear D gene. CDR1 and CDR2 from the germline V gene are LNHDA and SQIVND (reference sequence). Trimming removed 1 base from V and 0 bases from J, with 6 bases in between. The CDR3 is made up of 15 amino acids. In DNA form, the CDR3 reads TGTGCCAGTAGTATAGTCGGGGCAACTAATGAAAAACTGTTTTTT. It encodes CASSIVGATNEKLFF.

This clonotype occurred many times. This sequence joins TRBV19 and TRBJ1-5, with D perhaps matching TRBD1 (5 bases). Per the germline V gene, CDR1 is LNHDA and CDR2 is SQIVND (reference sequence). The V end lost 4 bases, the J end lost 7 bases, and 14 bases lay between the germline ends. This CDR3 spans 14 amino acids. CDR3 DNA: TGTGCCAGTAGTAGAAGAGGCTCAGGGCAGCCCCAGCATTTT. Its protein is CASSRRGSGQPQHF.

In this sample, this clonotype turned up many times. This chain connects TRBV24-1 to TRBJ2-1; tentative D call: TRBD1 (6 bases). Trimming shortened V by 4 bases and J by 5 bases, and 14 bases separated the two germline ends. Germline V gene sequence: CDR1 KGHDR, CDR2 SFDVKD. The CDR3 totals 15 residues. CDR3 protein: CATSDTTTGNNEQFF. The CDR3 DNA follows: TGTGCCACCAGTGACACGACAACAGGGAACAATGAGCAGTTCTTC.

This clonotype was detected a few times. This chain uses TRBV5-6 with TRBJ2-1; D ambiguous. The germline CDR1 and CDR2 sequences are SGHDT and YYEEEE. This CDR3 region has 15 residues. V gave up 1 base and J gave up 5 bases, with 13 bases separating them. CDR3 residues: CASSLYGEWDNEQFF. The CDR3 DNA sequence: TGTGCCAGCAGCTTGTATGGGGAATGGGACAATGAGCAGTTCTTC.

V gene TRBV7-8 combines with J gene TRBJ2-1, with 11 nucleotides matching TRBD2. Germline V gene sequence: CDR1 SGHVS, CDR2 FQNEAQ. The CDR3 covers 15 residues. V lost 5 bases to trimming and J lost 6 bases; unmatched junction nucleotides: 6. In DNA form, the CDR3 reads TGTGCCAGCAGCCGTAGCGGGGGGGCGGGCAATGAGCAGTTCTTC. It translates to CASSRSGGAGNEQFF.

This clonotype has at least ten counts. This chain uses TRBV7-6 with TRBJ1-2; possibly TRBD1 for D (5 bases). Per germline, CDR1 SGHVS and CDR2 FNYEAQ. The V gene lost 3 bases and the J gene lost 7 bases, with 18 bases spanning the gap. The CDR3 length is 15 residues. Written as DNA, the CDR3 is TGTGCCAGCAGCTTCAGCGGGGGACCTAGTGGTGGCTACACCTTC. Protein product: CASSFSGGPSGGYTF.

This clonotype showed up many times. The rearrangement joins TRBV6-1 to TRBJ2-7; D not resolved. The V gene's germline CDR1 is MNHNS and CDR2 SASEGT. CDR3 length equals 13 residues. Between the trimmed V and J ends, which lost 2 bases and 9 bases, there was a span of 14 bases. CDR3 region: CASSESLRPGQYF. CDR3 DNA sequence: TGTGCCAGCAGTGAAAGCCTCCGCCCCGGGCAGTACTTC.

Many counts were recorded for this clonotype. The chain is built from TRBV20-1 and TRBJ1-6, with 7 positions matching TRBD1. This CDR3 comprises 14 residues. CDR1 is DFQATT and CDR2 is SNEGSKA in the germline V gene (reference sequence). V shed 1 base and J 9 bases; nucleotides not matched to a gene: 6. The CDR3: CSARVDRVGSPLHF. The CDR3 region has the DNA TGCAGTGCTAGAGTTGACAGGGTGGGTTCACCCCTCCACTTT.

This clonotype was recorded only once. This rearrangement joins TRBV2 to TRBJ1-5, with a possible D match to TRBD1 (6 bases). The CDR3 runs to 16 residues. The germline V and J ends were trimmed by 5 bases and 1 base, with 15 bases remaining between them. CDR1 is SNHLY and CDR2 is FYNNEI in the germline V gene. CDR3 amino acids: CASSSGAHESNQPQHF. CDR3 coding DNA: TGTGCCAGCAGTTCGGGGGCCCATGAGAGCAATCAGCCCCAGCATTTT. The full variable domain, its missing parts supplied by reference TRBV2 and TRBJ1-5, is EPEVTQTPSHQVTQMGQEVILRCVPISNHLYFYWYRQILGQKVEFLVSFYNNEISEKSEIFDDQFSVERPDGSNFTLKIRSTKLEDSAMYFCASSSGAHESNQPQHFGDGTRLSIL.

In its sample, this clonotype was seen many times. CDR3 coding DNA: TGTGCCATCAGTGACTCGAGTAGTGGTGGTGATACGCAGTATTTT. This sequence encodes CAISDSSSGGDTQYF. The chain joins TRBV10-3 to TRBJ2-3, with no clear D. The V end was cut by 3 bases, the J end by 6 bases, with 16 bases between. The CDR3 sequence is 15 residues long. Germline CDR1 is ENHRY and CDR2 is SYGVKD.

This clonotype has at least ten counts. V gene TRBV7-2 combines with J gene TRBJ1-4; D ambiguous. The germline CDR1 and CDR2 sequences are SGHTA and FQGNSA. Trimming left V 10 bases short and J 4 bases short, with 16 bases between. The CDR3 consists of 14 residues. The CDR3 loop reads CATRGRTSNEKLFF. Here the CDR3 DNA reads TGTGCCACCAGAGGACGGACGAGTAATGAAAAACTGTTTTTT.

The table lists this clonotype with a few counts. The gene calls are TRBV29-1 and TRBJ1-1; no firm D call. The CDR3 is 12 residues long. The V end lost 8 bases, the J end lost 4 bases, and 14 bases lay between the germline ends. CDR1 SQVTM and CDR2 ANQGSEA come from the germline V gene. In nucleotides, the CDR3 is TGCAGCTTGACCCACGGGATCACTGAAGCTTTCTTT. Translation: CSLTHGITEAFF.

The CDR3: CASSLPWEGEKQYF. CDR3 bases: TGTGCCAGCTCGCTCCCCTGGGAAGGGGAAAAGCAGTACTTC. The chain is built from TRBV18 and TRBJ2-7, with D perhaps matching TRBD1 (5 bases). From germline, CDR1 is KGHSH and CDR2 LQKENI. The CDR3 has 14 amino acids. V was pared by 6 bases and J by 8 bases, with 20 bases between.

This clonotype has only a few counts. The chain employs TRBV2 and TRBJ1-2; perhaps TRBD1 as D (5 bases). Germline CDR1 SNHLY, CDR2 FYNNEI. The CDR3 is made up of 15 amino acids. V dropped 2 bases and J dropped 0 bases, with 10 bases sitting between them. CDR3 residues: CASSEQGRANYGYTF. The CDR3, as DNA: TGTGCCAGCAGTGAACAGGGTCGGGCTAACTATGGCTACACCTTC.

The chain recombines TRBV11-2 with TRBJ1-6; TRBD1 is a possible D gene (5 bases). CDR3 length equals 16 residues. Germline CDR1 reads SGHAT; CDR2 reads FQNNGV. Trimming stripped 5 bases from V and 5 bases from J, with 16 bases between. In DNA, the CDR3 is TGTGCCAGCAGCCCCCGCGGGGACGGAAATAATTCACCCCTCCACTTT. The encoded protein is CASSPRGDGNNSPLHF.

This clonotype was counted many times. V gene TRBV29-1 combines with J gene TRBJ1-2, with D hard to call. Germline CDR1 reads SQVTM; CDR2 reads ANQGSEA. The CDR3 totals 13 residues. V lost 3 bases, J lost 8 bases, and 16 bases lay in between. The CDR3 reads CSVDQRVGVGYTF. The CDR3 DNA sequence: TGCAGCGTTGACCAAAGAGTCGGGGTCGGCTACACCTTC.

This clonotype has ten or more counts. The V call is TRBV15, the J call TRBJ2-5, with TRBD2 identical over 8 bases. With V trimmed by 1 base and J by 3 bases, 4 bases remained unmatched. Per the germline V gene, CDR1 is LNHNV and CDR2 is YYDKDF (reference sequence). The CDR3 runs to 15 residues. The CDR3 nucleotides read TGTGCCACCAGCAGAGGGGGTAGCGGGAAAGAGACCCAGTACTTC. This codes for CATSRGGSGKETQYF. Filled out from reference TRBV15 and TRBJ2-5, the complete variable domain reads DAMVIQNPRYQVTQFGKPVTLSCSQTLNHNVMYWYQQKSSQAPKLLFHYYDKDFNNEADTPDNFQSRRPNTSFCFLDIRSPGLGDTAMYLCATSRGGSGKETQYFGPGTRLLVL.

In this sample, this clonotype turned up many times. In DNA form, the CDR3 reads TGTGCCAGCAGCACCGGACCTTCTTTCCAAGAGACCCAGTACTTC. It specifies CASSTGPSFQETQYF. The chain employs TRBV5-4 and TRBJ2-5, with D unresolved. This CDR3 contains 15 residues. CDR1 is SGHNT, CDR2 YYREEE, per germline (reference sequence). Trimming cost V 4 bases and J 1 base, with 14 bases left between them.

The chain couples TRBV7-2 to TRBJ2-5; unclear D gene. CDR1 is SGHTA, CDR2 FQGNSA, per germline. The CDR3 is 14 residues long. V lost 5 bases, J lost 4 bases, and 14 bases lay in between. CDR3 residues: CASSLYGTGETQYF. Written as DNA, the CDR3 is TGTGCCAGCAGCCTGTACGGTACTGGAGAGACCCAGTACTTC.

The V gene is TRBV10-1, the J gene TRBJ2-5; 8 bases are shared with TRBD1. CDR3 length: 15 amino acids. Germline trimming cut 4 bases from V and 1 base from J; bases unmatched to any gene: 5. Germline CDR1 and CDR2: WNHNN and SYGVQD (reference sequence). CDR3 region: CASSAPGQAQETQYF. CDR3 in DNA: TGCGCCAGCAGTGCGCCGGGACAGGCCCAAGAGACCCAGTACTTC.

This clonotype occurred many times. The J gene is TRBJ1-2, the V gene TRBV9; D is undetermined. This CDR3 spans 15 amino acids. Germline values: CDR1 SGDLS, CDR2 YYNGEE. Trimming cost V 0 bases and J 2 bases, with 11 bases left between them. The CDR3: CASSVGESPNYGYTF. CDR3 coding DNA: TGTGCCAGCAGCGTAGGGGAAAGCCCCAACTATGGCTACACCTTC.